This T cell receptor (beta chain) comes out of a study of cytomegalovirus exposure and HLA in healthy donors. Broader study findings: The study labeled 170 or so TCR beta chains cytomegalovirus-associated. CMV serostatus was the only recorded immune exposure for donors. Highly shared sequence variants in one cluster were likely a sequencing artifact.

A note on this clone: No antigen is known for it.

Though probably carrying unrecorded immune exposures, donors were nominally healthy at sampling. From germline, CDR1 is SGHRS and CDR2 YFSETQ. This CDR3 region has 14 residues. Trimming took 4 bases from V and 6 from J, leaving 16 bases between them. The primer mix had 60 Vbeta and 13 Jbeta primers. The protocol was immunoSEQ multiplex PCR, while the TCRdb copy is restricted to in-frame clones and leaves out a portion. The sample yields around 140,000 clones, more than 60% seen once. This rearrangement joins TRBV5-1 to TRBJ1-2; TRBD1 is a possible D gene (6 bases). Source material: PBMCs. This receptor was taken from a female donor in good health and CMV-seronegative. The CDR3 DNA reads TGCGCCAGCAGCGGCCAGACAGGTACCAATGGCTACACCTTC. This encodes CASSGQTGTNGYTF.